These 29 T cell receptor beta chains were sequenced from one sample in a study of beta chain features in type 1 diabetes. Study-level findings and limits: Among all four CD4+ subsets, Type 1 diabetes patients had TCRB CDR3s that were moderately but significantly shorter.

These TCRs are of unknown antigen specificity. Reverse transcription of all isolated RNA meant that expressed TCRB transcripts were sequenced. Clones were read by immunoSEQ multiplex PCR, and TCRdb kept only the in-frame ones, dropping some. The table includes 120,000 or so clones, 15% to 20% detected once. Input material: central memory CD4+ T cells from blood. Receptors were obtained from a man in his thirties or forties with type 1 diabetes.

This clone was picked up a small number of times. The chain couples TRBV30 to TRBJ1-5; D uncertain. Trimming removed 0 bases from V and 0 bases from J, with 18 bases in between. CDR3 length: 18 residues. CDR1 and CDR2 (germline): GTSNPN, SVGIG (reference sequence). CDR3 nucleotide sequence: TGTGCCTGGAGTGTACGGCAGGATCTGACCTATAGCAATCAGCCCCAGCATTTT. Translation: CAWSVRQDLTYSNQPQHF.

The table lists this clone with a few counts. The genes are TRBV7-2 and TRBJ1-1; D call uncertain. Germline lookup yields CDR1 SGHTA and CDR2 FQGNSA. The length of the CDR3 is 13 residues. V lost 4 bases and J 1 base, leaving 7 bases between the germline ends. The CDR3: CASSSPTNTEAFF. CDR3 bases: TGTGCCAGCAGCTCCCCAACGAACACTGAAGCTTTCTTT.

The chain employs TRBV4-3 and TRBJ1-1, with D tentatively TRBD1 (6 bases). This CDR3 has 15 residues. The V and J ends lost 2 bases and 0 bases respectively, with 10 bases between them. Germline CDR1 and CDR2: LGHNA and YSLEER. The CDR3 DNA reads TGCGCCAGCAGCCAAATCGGACAGTTGAACACTGAAGCTTTCTTT. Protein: CASSQIGQLNTEAFF.

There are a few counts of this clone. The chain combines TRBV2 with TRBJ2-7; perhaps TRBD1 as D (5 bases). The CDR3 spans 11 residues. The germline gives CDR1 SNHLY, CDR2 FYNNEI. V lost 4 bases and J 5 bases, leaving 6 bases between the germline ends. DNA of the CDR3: TGTGCCAGCAGTGTAGGGGACGAGCAGTACTTC. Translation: CASSVGDEQYF.

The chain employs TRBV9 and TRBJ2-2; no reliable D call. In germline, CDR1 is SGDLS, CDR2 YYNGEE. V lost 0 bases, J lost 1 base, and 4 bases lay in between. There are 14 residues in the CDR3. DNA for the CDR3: TGTGCCAGCAGCGTAGATTTGAACACCGGGGAGCTGTTTTTT. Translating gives CASSVDLNTGELFF.

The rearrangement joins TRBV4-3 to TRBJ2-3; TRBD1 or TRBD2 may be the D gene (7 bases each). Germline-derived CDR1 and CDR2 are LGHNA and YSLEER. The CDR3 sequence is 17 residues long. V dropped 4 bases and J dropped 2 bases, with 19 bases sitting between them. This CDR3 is CASSLTGEGDLTDTQYF. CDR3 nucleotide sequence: TGCGCCAGCAGCCTTACAGGGGAGGGGGATCTCACAGATACGCAGTATTTT.

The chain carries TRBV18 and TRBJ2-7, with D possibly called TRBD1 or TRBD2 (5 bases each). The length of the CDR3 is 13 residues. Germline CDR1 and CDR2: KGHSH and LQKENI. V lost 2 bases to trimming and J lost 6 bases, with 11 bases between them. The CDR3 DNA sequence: TGTGCCAGCTCACCAGAGGGGCTGGGCGAGCAGTACTTC. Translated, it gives CASSPEGLGEQYF. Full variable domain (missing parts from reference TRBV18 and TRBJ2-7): NAGVMQNPRHLVRRRGQEARLRCSPMKGHSHVYWYRQLPEEGLKFMVYLQKENIIDESGMPKERFSAEFPKEGPSILRIQQVVRGDSAAYFCASSPEGLGEQYFGPGTRLTVT.

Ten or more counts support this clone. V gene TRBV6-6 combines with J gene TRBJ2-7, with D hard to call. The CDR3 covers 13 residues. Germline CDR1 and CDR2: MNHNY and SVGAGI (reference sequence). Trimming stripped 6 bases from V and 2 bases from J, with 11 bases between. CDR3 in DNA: TGTGCCAGCAGCCACGTAAATCCCTACGAGCAGTACTTC. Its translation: CASSHVNPYEQYF.

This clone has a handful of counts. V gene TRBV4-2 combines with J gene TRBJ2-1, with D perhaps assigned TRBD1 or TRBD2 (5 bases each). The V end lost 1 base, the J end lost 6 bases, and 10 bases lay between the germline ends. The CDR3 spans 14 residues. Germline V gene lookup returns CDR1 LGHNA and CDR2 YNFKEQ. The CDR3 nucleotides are TGTGCCAGCAGCCAAGGCAGGGACCGCAATGAGCAGTTCTTC. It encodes CASSQGRDRNEQFF.

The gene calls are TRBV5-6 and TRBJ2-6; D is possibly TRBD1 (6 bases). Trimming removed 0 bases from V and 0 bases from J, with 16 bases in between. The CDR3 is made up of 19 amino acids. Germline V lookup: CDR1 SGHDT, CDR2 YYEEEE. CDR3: CASSLGPGQHFSGANVLTF. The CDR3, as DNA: TGTGCCAGCAGCTTGGGCCCGGGACAACACTTCTCTGGGGCCAACGTCCTGACTTTC.

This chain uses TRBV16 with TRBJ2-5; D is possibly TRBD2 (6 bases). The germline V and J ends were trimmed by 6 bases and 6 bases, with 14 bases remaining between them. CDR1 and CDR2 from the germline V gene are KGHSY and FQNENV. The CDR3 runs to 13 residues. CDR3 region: CASRRDWDQTQYF. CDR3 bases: TGTGCCAGCAGACGGGACTGGGATCAGACCCAGTACTTC.

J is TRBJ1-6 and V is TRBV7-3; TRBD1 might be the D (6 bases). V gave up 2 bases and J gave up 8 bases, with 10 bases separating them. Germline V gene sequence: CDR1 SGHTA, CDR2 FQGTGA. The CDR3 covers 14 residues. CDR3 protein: CASSLQKGDSPLHF. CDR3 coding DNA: TGTGCCAGCAGCTTACAAAAGGGGGATTCACCCCTCCACTTT.

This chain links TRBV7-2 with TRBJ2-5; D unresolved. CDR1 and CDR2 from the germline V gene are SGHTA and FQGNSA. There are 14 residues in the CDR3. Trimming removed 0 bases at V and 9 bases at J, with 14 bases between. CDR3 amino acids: CASSLATDPRSQYF. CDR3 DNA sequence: TGTGCCAGCAGCTTAGCGACGGACCCTCGGTCCCAGTACTTC. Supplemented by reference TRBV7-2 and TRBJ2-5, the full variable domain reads GAGVSQSPSNKVTEKGKDVELRCDPISGHTALYWYRQSLGQGLEFLIYFQGNSAPDKSGLPSDRFSAERTGGSVSTLTIQRTQQEDSAVYLCASSLATDPRSQYFGPGTRLLVL.

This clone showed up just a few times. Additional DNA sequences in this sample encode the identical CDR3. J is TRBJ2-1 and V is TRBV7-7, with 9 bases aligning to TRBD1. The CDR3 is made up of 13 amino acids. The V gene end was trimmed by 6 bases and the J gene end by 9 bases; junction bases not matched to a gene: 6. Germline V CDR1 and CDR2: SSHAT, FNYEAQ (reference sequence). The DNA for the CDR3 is TGTGCCAGCAGTTCACAGGGGGCAGGTGAGCAGTTCTTC. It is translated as CASSSQGAGEQFF.

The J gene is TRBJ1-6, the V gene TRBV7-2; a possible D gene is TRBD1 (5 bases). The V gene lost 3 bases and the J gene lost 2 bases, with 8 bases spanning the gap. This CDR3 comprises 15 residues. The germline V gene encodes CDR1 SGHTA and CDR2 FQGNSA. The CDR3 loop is CASSFLTAYNSPLHF. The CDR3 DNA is TGTGCCAGCAGCTTCCTGACAGCCTATAATTCACCCCTCCACTTT.

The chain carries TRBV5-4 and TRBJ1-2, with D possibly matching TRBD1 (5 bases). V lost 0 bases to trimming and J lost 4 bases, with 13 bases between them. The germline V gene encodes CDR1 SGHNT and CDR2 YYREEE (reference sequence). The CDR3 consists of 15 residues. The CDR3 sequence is CASSLATARTYGYTF. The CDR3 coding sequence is TGTGCCAGCAGCTTGGCGACAGCCCGTACCTATGGCTACACCTTC.

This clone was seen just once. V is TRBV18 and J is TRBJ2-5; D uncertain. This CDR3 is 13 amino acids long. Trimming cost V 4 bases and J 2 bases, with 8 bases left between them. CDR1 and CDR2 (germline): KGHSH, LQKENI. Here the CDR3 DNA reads TGTGCCAGCTCACGGGATGAACAAGAGACCCAGTACTTC. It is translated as CASSRDEQETQYF.

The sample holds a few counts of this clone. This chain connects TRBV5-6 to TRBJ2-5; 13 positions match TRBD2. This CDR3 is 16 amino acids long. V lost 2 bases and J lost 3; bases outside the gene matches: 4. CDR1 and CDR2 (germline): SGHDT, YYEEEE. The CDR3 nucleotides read TGTGCCAGCAGCTTAGGAACTAGCGGGGGGGAAGAGACCCAGTACTTC. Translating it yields CASSLGTSGGEETQYF.

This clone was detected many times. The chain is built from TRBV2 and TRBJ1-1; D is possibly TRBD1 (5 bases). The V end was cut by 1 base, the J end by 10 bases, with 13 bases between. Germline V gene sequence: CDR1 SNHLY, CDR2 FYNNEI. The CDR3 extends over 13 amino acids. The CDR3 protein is CASSEEAGGRAFF. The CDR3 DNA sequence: TGTGCCAGCAGTGAAGAGGCGGGGGGACGAGCTTTCTTT.

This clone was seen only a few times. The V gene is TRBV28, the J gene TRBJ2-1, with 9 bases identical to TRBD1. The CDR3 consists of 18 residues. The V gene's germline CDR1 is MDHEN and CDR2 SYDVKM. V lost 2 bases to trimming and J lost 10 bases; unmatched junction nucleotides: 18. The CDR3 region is CASSLDIYPGTGFIEQFF. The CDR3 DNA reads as TGTGCCAGCAGTTTAGACATCTACCCGGGGACAGGGTTTATCGAGCAGTTCTTC.

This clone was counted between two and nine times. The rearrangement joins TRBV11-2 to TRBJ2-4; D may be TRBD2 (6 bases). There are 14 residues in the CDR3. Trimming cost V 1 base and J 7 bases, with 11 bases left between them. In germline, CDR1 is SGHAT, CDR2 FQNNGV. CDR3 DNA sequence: TGTGCCAGCAGCTTAGCCTCAGGAGGGAACATTCAGTACTTC. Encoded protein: CASSLASGGNIQYF. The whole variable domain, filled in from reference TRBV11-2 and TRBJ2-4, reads EAGVAQSPRYKIIEKRQSVAFWCNPISGHATLYWYQQILGQGPKLLIQFQNNGVVDDSQLPKDRFSAERLKGVDSTLKIQPAKLEDSAVYLCASSLASGGNIQYFGAGTRLSVL.

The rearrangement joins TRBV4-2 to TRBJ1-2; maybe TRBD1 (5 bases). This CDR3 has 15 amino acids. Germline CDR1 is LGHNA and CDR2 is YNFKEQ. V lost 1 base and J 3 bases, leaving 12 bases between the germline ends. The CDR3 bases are TGTGCCAGCAGCCAAGGCATGCAGGGCGACTATGGCTACACCTTC. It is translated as CASSQGMQGDYGYTF.

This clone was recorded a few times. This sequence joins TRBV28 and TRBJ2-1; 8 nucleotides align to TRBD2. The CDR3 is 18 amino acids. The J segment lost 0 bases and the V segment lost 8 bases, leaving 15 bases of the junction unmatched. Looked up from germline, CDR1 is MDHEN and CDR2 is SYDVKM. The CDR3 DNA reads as TGTGCCAGCGGAGCAGGCGGGGGGCTAGGAAGCTCCTACAATGAGCAGTTCTTC. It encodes CASGAGGGLGSSYNEQFF.

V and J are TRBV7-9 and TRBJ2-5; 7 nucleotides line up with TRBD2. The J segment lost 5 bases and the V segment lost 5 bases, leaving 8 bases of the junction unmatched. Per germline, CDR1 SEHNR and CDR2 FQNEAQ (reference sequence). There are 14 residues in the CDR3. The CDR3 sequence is CASSPRGGVETQYF. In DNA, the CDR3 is TGTGCCAGCAGCCCCCGCGGGGGAGTGGAGACCCAGTACTTC.

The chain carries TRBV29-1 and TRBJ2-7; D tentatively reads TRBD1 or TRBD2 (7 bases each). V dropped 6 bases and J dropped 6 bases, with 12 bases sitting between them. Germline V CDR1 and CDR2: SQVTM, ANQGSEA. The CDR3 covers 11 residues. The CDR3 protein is CSVQGGGEQYF. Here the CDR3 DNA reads TGCAGCGTCCAGGGGGGGGGCGAGCAGTACTTC.

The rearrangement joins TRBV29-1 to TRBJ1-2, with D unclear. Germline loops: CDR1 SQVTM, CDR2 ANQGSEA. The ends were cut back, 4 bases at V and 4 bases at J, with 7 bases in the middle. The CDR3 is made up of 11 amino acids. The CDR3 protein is CSVVKGYGYTF. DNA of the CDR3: TGCAGCGTTGTTAAGGGCTATGGCTACACCTTC.

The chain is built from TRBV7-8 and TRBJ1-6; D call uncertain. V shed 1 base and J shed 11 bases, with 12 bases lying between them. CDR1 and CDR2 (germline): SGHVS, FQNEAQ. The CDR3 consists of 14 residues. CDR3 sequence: CASSLEIAEAPLHF. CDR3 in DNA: TGTGCCAGCAGCTTAGAGATCGCCGAGGCACCCCTCCACTTT.

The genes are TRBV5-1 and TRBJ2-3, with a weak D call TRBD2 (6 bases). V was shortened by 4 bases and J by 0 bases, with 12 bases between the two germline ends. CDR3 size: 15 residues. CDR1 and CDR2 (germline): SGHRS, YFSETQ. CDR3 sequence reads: CASSRASDSTDTQYF. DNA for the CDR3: TGCGCCAGCAGCCGAGCTAGCGATAGCACAGATACGCAGTATTTT.

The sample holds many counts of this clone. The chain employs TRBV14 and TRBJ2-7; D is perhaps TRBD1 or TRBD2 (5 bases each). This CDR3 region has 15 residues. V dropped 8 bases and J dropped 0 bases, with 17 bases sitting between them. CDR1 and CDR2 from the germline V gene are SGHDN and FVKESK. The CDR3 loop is CASSRWAGSSYEQYF. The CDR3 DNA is TGTGCCAGCTCCCGGTGGGCAGGGAGCTCCTACGAGCAGTACTTC.